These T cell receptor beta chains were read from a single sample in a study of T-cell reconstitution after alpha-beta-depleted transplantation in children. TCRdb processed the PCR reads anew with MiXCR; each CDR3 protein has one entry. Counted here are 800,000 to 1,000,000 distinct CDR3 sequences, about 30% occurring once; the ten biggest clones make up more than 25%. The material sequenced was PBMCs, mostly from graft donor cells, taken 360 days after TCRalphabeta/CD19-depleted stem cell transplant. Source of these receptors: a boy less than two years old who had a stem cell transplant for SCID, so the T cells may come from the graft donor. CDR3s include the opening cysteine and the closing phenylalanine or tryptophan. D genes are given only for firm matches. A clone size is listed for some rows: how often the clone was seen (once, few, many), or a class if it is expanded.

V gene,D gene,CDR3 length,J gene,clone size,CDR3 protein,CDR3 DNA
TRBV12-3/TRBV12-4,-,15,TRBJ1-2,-,CASSFGELYNYGYTF,TGTGCCAGCAGCTTCGGAGAGCTTTACAACTATGGCTACACCTTC
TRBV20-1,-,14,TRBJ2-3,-,CSASGAGPTDTQYF,TGCAGTGCTAGTGGGGCCGGCCCCACAGATACGCAGTATTTT
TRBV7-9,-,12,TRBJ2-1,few,CASSSRLDEQFF,TGTGCCAGCAGCTCGAGACTAGATGAGCAGTTCTTC
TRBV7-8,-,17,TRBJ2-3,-,CASSLARDGMSTDTQYF,TGTGCCAGCAGCTTAGCTCGGGACGGGATGAGCACAGATACGCAGTATTTT
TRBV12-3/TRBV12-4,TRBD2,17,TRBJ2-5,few,CASSFGHDSGVQETQYF,TGTGCCAGCAGTTTCGGCCACGATAGCGGGGTTCAAGAGACCCAGTACTTC
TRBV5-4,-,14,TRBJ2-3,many,CASSSRDGTDTQYF,TGTGCCAGCAGCTCCCGGGACGGCACAGATACGCAGTATTTT
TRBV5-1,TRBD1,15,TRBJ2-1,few,CASSLAGQRNNEQFF,TGCGCCAGCAGCTTGGCGGGACAGAGAAACAATGAGCAGTTCTTC
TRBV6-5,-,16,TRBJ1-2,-,CASSYGYDRPTYGYTF,TGTGCCAGCAGTTACGGGTATGACAGGCCGACCTATGGCTACACCTTC
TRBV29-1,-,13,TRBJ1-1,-,CSVGTDWRTEAFF,TGCAGCGTTGGGACAGACTGGCGCACTGAAGCTTTCTTT
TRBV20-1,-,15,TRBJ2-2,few,CSAFPSGLNTGELFF,TGCAGTGCTTTTCCTTCGGGGCTAAACACCGGGGAGCTGTTTTTT
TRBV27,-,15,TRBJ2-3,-,CASSPNQPPTDTQYF,TGTGCCAGCAGTCCCAACCAGCCGCCAACAGATACGCAGTATTTT
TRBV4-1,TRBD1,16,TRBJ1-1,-,CASSQGVQGAFTEAFF,TGCGCCAGCAGCCAAGGCGTACAGGGGGCTTTCACTGAAGCTTTCTTT
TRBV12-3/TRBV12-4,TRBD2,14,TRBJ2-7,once,CASSLTLAGYEQYF,TGTGCCAGCAGTTTAACCCTAGCGGGGTACGAGCAGTACTTC
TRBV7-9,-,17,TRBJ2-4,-,CASSLENTGKAKNIQYF,TGTGCCAGCAGCTTAGAGAACACAGGAAAAGCCAAAAACATTCAGTACTTC